These 27 T cell receptor beta chains came from one sample sequenced in a study of shared clonotypes between healthy human individuals. The repertoire was sequenced with immunoSEQ multiplex PCR; TCRdb's copy has only in-frame clones and lacks some. The table records over 950,000 clones, 60% to 85% of them present only once. Sequenced input: memory CD4+ T cells from PBMCs. Subset noted: CD45RA-negative fraction. The receptors stem from a man between 18 and 35 years old in good health. Some clones in this sample may be carry-over from other donors' samples.

The rearrangement links TRBV5-1 to TRBJ2-3; possible D gene TRBD2, 6 bases. Germline values: CDR1 SGHRS, CDR2 YFSETQ. This CDR3 is built from 13 residues. The germline V and J ends were trimmed by 0 bases and 7 bases, with 9 bases remaining between them. CDR3 residues: CASSLEGTHTQYF. The CDR3, as DNA: TGCGCCAGCAGCTTGGAAGGGACTCATACGCAGTATTTT.

The chain has TRBV9 and TRBJ1-2, with TRBD1 identical over 8 bases. The CDR3 consists of 12 residues. V shed 7 bases and J 7 bases; nucleotides not matched to a gene: 6. CDR1 SGDLS and CDR2 YYNGEE come from the germline V gene. The CDR3 nucleotides are TGTGCCAGCGGGGACAGGCGGGCTGGCTACACCTTC. This encodes CASGDRRAGYTF.

V gene TRBV2 combines with J gene TRBJ2-7; 8 bases agree with TRBD1. V shed 6 bases and J 4 bases; nucleotides not matched to a gene: 8. This CDR3 is 14 amino acids long. Germline CDR1 reads SNHLY; CDR2 reads FYNNEI. In DNA form, the CDR3 reads TGTGCCAGCAGCCGTCAACAGGGGGGATACGAGCAGTACTTC. It is translated as CASSRQQGGYEQYF.

J is TRBJ2-3 and V is TRBV28; 7 nucleotides match TRBD2. The junction had 10 bases not matched to a gene; V was cut back by 4 bases and J by 6 bases. The CDR3 runs 15 residues. Per germline, CDR1 MDHEN and CDR2 SYDVKM. The CDR3 protein is CASSSERDGGDTQYF. The CDR3 region has the DNA TGTGCCAGCAGTTCCGAGCGGGATGGAGGCGATACGCAGTATTTT.

The chain links TRBV5-1 to TRBJ2-3, with D possibly matching TRBD2 (5 bases). Per the germline V gene, CDR1 is SGHRS and CDR2 is YFSETQ. CDR3 length: 12 residues. Trimming shortened V by 6 bases and J by 8 bases, and 13 bases separated the two germline ends. CDR3 in amino acids: CASTHEAATQYF. CDR3 DNA: TGCGCCAGCACCCACGAAGCGGCTACGCAGTATTTT.

The chain is built from TRBV29-1 and TRBJ1-3; tentative D call: TRBD1 (6 bases). The ends were cut back, 6 bases at V and 1 base at J, with 10 bases in the middle. CDR1 and CDR2 (germline): SQVTM, ANQGSEA. This CDR3 is 13 amino acids long. The DNA of the CDR3 is TGCAGCGTCGCACAGGGATCTGGAAACACCATATATTTT. This sequence encodes CSVAQGSGNTIYF.

This chain joins TRBV5-6 and TRBJ2-7, with 7 bases identical to TRBD1. Germline V gives CDR1 SGHDT, CDR2 YYEEEE. V was pared by 5 bases and J by 1 base, with 6 bases of the junction left unmatched. This CDR3 has 14 amino acids. CDR3 protein: CASRTQGLSYEQYF. The CDR3 nucleotides are TGTGCCAGCAGGACACAGGGGCTGTCCTACGAGCAGTACTTC.

In this sample, this clone turned up once. The DNA of the CDR3 is TGTGCCAGCAGTGACGGGATACCAGAGACCCAGTACTTC. This translates into CASSDGIPETQYF. The rearrangement links TRBV25-1 to TRBJ2-5; tentative D call: TRBD2 (5 bases). Germline V gives CDR1 MGHDK, CDR2 SYGVNS. This CDR3 spans 13 amino acids. V lost 3 bases, J lost 4 bases, and 9 bases lay in between.

This chain joins TRBV4-2 and TRBJ2-6; the match to TRBD2 covers 13 bases. This CDR3 has 18 residues. Germline V gene sequence: CDR1 LGHNA, CDR2 YNFKEQ. The junction had 4 bases not matched to a gene; V was cut back by 4 bases and J by 1 base. CDR3: CASSLPGLAGSGANVLTF. The CDR3, as DNA: TGTGCCAGCAGCCTACCGGGACTAGCGGGATCTGGGGCCAACGTCCTGACTTTC.

The V call is TRBV9, the J call TRBJ2-3, with a tentative D call TRBD2 (6 bases). The CDR3 totals 15 residues. V dropped 0 bases and J dropped 8 bases, with 16 bases sitting between them. Germline-derived CDR1 and CDR2 are SGDLS and YYNGEE. The CDR3 coding sequence is TGTGCCAGCAGCGTAGCCGAGGGCTTGGGGGGTACGCAGTATTTT. Residues: CASSVAEGLGGTQYF.

This clone was counted between two and nine times. The V and J genes are TRBV27 and TRBJ2-4; D not certain. Trimming pared 6 bases from V and 1 base from J, leaving 16 bases between. Germline-derived CDR1 and CDR2 are MNHEY and SMNVEV (reference sequence). The CDR3 sequence is 16 residues long. For the CDR3, the DNA is TGTGCCAGCAGGTCTCTATCGCAGTTCGCCAAAAACATTCAGTACTTC. Residues: CASRSLSQFAKNIQYF.

V and J are TRBV6-1 and TRBJ1-2; D not certain. This CDR3 is built from 13 residues. Germline assignment: CDR1 MNHNS and CDR2 SASEGT. The V end lost 3 bases, the J end lost 4 bases, and 9 bases lay between the germline ends. Here the CDR3 DNA reads TGTGCCAGCAGTGACCCGAATGCCTATGGCTACACCTTC. The encoded protein is CASSDPNAYGYTF.

V is TRBV5-1 and J is TRBJ2-1; D call uncertain. Looked up from germline, CDR1 is SGHRS and CDR2 is YFSETQ. CDR3 length: 13 amino acids. The V end was cut by 2 bases, the J end by 4 bases, with 7 bases between. CDR3 loop: CASSFDEYNEQFF. CDR3 bases: TGCGCCAGCAGCTTTGATGAATACAATGAGCAGTTCTTC.

This CDR3 is CASSLGLLRELNEQYF. The DNA of the CDR3 is TGCGCCAGCAGCTTGGGCCTCTTAAGGGAATTGAACGAGCAGTACTTC. The chain has TRBV5-1 and TRBJ2-7; no clear D. The CDR3 sequence is 16 residues long. In germline, CDR1 is SGHRS, CDR2 YFSETQ. V gave up 0 bases and J gave up 5 bases, with 18 bases separating them.

The rearrangement joins TRBV5-1 to TRBJ1-1, with D hard to call. The CDR3 runs 13 residues. CDR1 SGHRS and CDR2 YFSETQ come from the germline V gene. V was trimmed by 1 base and J by 6 bases, leaving 10 bases between them. In nucleotides, the CDR3 is TGCGCCAGCAGCTTGACGGGAAGTGCTGAAGCTTTCTTT. Amino acids: CASSLTGSAEAFF.

This chain joins TRBV7-3 and TRBJ2-3, with a possible D match to TRBD2 (5 bases). CDR1 is SGHTA and CDR2 is FQGTGA in the germline V gene. CDR3 length equals 14 residues. Between the trimmed V and J ends, which lost 2 bases and 6 bases, there was a span of 12 bases. In nucleotides, the CDR3 is TGTGCCAGCAGCTTAGCTCGTTGGGAGGATACGCAGTATTTT. It encodes CASSLARWEDTQYF. Variable domain in full (rest from reference TRBV7-3 and TRBJ2-3): GAGVSQTPSNKVTEKGKYVELRCDPISGHTALYWYRQSLGQGPEFLIYFQGTGAADDSGLPNDRFFAVRPEGSVSTLKIQRTERGDSAVYLCASSLARWEDTQYFGPGTRLTVL.

About this clone itself: This sequence may be a read error, since a much larger clone differs from it by one base. The chain carries TRBV7-9 and TRBJ2-2; D might be TRBD2 (6 bases). The CDR3 contains 15 residues. Germline V gene lookup returns CDR1 SEHNR and CDR2 FQNEAQ (reference sequence). The CDR3 region is CASSSPKIRTGGLFF. The CDR3 coding sequence is TGTGCCAGCAGTTCCCCCAAAATAAGGACCGGGGGGCTGTTTTTT. Drawing the rest from reference TRBV7-9 and TRBJ2-2, the complete variable domain is DTGVSQNPRHKITKRGQNVTFRCDPISEHNRLYWYRQTLGQGPEFLTYFQNEAQLEKSRLLSDRFSAERPKGSFSTLEIQRTEQGDSAMYLCASSSPKIRTGGLFFGEGSRLTVL.

This CDR3 reads CASRPVAGANTEAFF. The CDR3 DNA reads as TGTGCCAGCCGCCCCGTAGCGGGGGCGAACACTGAAGCTTTCTTT. V gene TRBV2 combines with J gene TRBJ1-1; D is possibly TRBD1 (6 bases). Germline-derived CDR1 and CDR2 are SNHLY and FYNNEI. V was cut by 8 bases and J by 1 base, with 17 bases left in between. CDR3 length: 15 amino acids.

In this sample, this clone turned up once. The rearrangement joins TRBV28 to TRBJ1-5; TRBD1 matches 11 bases. Trimming took 3 bases from V and 0 from J; bases not matched to a gene: 7. This CDR3 has 18 amino acids. Per germline, CDR1 MDHEN and CDR2 SYDVKM. The CDR3 DNA reads as TGTGCCAGCAGTTTTTTGGGACAGGGGGGGTATAGCAATCAGCCCCAGCATTTT. It yields the protein CASSFLGQGGYSNQPQHF.

The chain links TRBV28 to TRBJ1-2; a possible D gene is TRBD1 (6 bases). CDR3 length: 12 amino acids. Germline-derived CDR1 and CDR2 are MDHEN and SYDVKM. V was clipped by 11 bases and J by 6 bases, with 16 bases between them. This CDR3 reads CAGSDRDNGYTF. The DNA for the CDR3 is TGTGCCGGGTCAGACCGGGACAATGGCTACACCTTC.

This chain connects TRBV14 to TRBJ2-3; no reliable D call. The germline gives CDR1 SGHDN, CDR2 FVKESK. V lost 2 bases, J lost 7 bases, and 10 bases lay in between. This CDR3 has 13 amino acids. CDR3 nucleotide sequence: TGTGCCAGCAGCCAAAATCTTCGGAATACGCAGTATTTT. Translating it yields CASSQNLRNTQYF. Complete variable domain (other parts from reference TRBV14 and TRBJ2-3): EAGVTQFPSHSVIEKGQTVTLRCDPISGHDNLYWYRRVMGKEIKFLLHFVKESKQDESGMPNNRFLAERTGGTYSTLKVQPAELEDSGVYFCASSQNLRNTQYFGPGTRLTVL.

This sequence joins TRBV6-6 and TRBJ2-6; D is undetermined. Germline CDR1 and CDR2: MNHNY and SVGAGI (reference sequence). Trimming shortened V by 2 bases and J by 3 bases, and 8 bases separated the two germline ends. This CDR3 has 15 amino acids. The DNA for the CDR3 is TGTGCCAGCAGTTACGCCTTTGGTGGGGCCAACGTCCTGACTTTC. This gives the protein CASSYAFGGANVLTF.

This clone was seen only a few times. This chain joins TRBV4-3 and TRBJ2-6, with 9 bases that match TRBD1. The CDR3 runs 19 residues. V lost 0 bases, J lost 0 bases, and 6 bases stayed unmatched. The germline CDR1 and CDR2 sequences are LGHNA and YSLEER. The CDR3 nucleotides are TGCGCCAGCAGCCAAGATCCGGGGACAGGGTACTCTGGGGCCAACGTCCTGACTTTC. It specifies CASSQDPGTGYSGANVLTF.

This clone appeared once. Other DNA sequences in the same sample also yield this CDR3. The rearrangement uses TRBV19 and TRBJ2-2; 7 nucleotides line up with TRBD2. V was clipped by 2 bases and J by 6 bases; unmatched bases: 3. The germline V gene encodes CDR1 LNHDA and CDR2 SQIVND (reference sequence). CDR3 length: 14 residues. The DNA for the CDR3 is TGTGCCAGTAGTATACCCGGACTAGCCGGGGAGCTGTTTTTT. Residues: CASSIPGLAGELFF.

With regard to this clone: A much larger clone is a single base away; this may be a read error. The same CDR3 also results from other DNA sequences found in this sample. The rearrangement links TRBV2 to TRBJ1-1; D gene uncertain. This CDR3 comprises 12 residues. V was pared by 2 bases and J by 6 bases, with 7 bases between. CDR1 and CDR2 (germline): SNHLY, FYNNEI. The CDR3 nucleotides read TGTGCCAGCAGTGAAAGAGCAGCTGAAGCTTTCTTT. It encodes CASSERAAEAFF.

The chain is built from TRBV28 and TRBJ2-2, with D possibly being TRBD1 (5 bases). There are 16 residues in the CDR3. The germline V gene has CDR1 MDHEN and CDR2 SYDVKM. Trimming took off 6 bases at V and 6 bases at J, with 20 bases between the two ends. The chain's CDR3 is CASSRIGQGGAGELFF. The DNA of the CDR3 is TGTGCCAGCAGCCGAATCGGGCAGGGCGGTGCCGGGGAGCTGTTTTTT.

This clone was counted between two and nine times. Other DNA sequences in this sample translate to the same CDR3. V is TRBV9 and J is TRBJ2-7; D possibly corresponds to TRBD1 (6 bases). CDR1 and CDR2 from the germline V gene are SGDLS and YYNGEE. The ends were cut back, 3 bases at V and 10 bases at J, with 14 bases in the middle. The CDR3 sequence is 12 residues long. CDR3 loop: CASSAGDTGQYF. The CDR3 DNA follows: TGTGCCAGCAGCGCTGGGGACACCGGCCAGTACTTC.